Listed below are T cell receptor beta chains from one sample, sequenced in a study of Siglec-9 on CD8 T cells in melanoma. Only in-frame clones appear in the TCRdb table, and some are missing; sequencing was by immunoSEQ multiplex PCR. The data show some 37,000 clones, with 65% to 85% seen just once and approximately 1.7% held by the top ten. Sequencing was done on a sample of Siglec-9- CD8+ T cells sorted from blood. These receptors all come from a human donor in good health. Both conserved end residues are part of each CDR3. The D gene is left open where the match is weak. Clone size is shown for a subset of rows, as once, few, many or a class of expanded clone.

D: .; J: TRBJ2-7; length: 12; size: .; V: TRBV11-2; CDR3: CASSSDNYEQYF; DNA: TGTGCCAGCAGTTCCGATAACTACGAGCAGTACTTC
D: .; J: TRBJ1-1; length: 15; size: few; V: TRBV19; CDR3: CASSIVSAGNTEAFF; DNA: TGTGCCAGTAGTATAGTTTCAGCGGGGAACACTGAAGCTTTCTTT
D: TRBD1; J: TRBJ2-4; length: 15; size: once; V: TRBV10-3; CDR3: CAISIGQAGPNIQYF; DNA: TGTGCCATCAGTATAGGACAGGCAGGACCCAACATTCAGTACTTC
D: TRBD2; J: TRBJ2-3; length: 15; size: .; V: TRBV6-5; CDR3: CASKPDAGGTDTQYF; DNA: TGTGCCAGTAAGCCGGATGCGGGAGGCACAGATACGCAGTATTTT
D: .; J: TRBJ2-6; length: 13; size: .; V: TRBV19; CDR3: CASSSVGANVLTF; DNA: TGTGCCAGTAGTAGCGTTGGGGCCAACGTCCTGACTTTC
D: .; J: TRBJ2-7; length: 14; size: .; V: TRBV7-2; CDR3: CASSLVSLPSEQYF; DNA: TGTGCCAGCAGCTTAGTTAGTTTGCCGAGCGAGCAGTACTTC
D: .; J: TRBJ2-7; length: 12; size: .; V: TRBV10-2; CDR3: CASLQGANEQYF; DNA: TGCGCCAGCCTTCAGGGAGCTAACGAGCAGTACTTC
D: .; J: TRBJ2-2; length: 16; size: .; V: TRBV5-6; CDR3: CASSLASGWNTGELFF; DNA: TGTGCCAGCAGCTTGGCTTCAGGGTGGAACACCGGGGAGCTGTTTTTT
D: .; J: TRBJ2-5; length: 11; size: .; V: TRBV29-1; CDR3: CSLGGEETQYF; DNA: TGCAGCCTTGGAGGGGAAGAGACCCAGTACTTC
D: TRBD1; J: TRBJ2-7; length: 13; size: once; V: TRBV7-2; CDR3: CASSQGVKYEQYF; DNA: TGTGCCAGCAGCCAGGGGGTCAAATACGAGCAGTACTTC
D: .; J: TRBJ1-3; length: 13; size: .; V: TRBV7-9; CDR3: CALFRAVGNTIYF; DNA: TGTGCCCTCTTCAGGGCCGTTGGAAACACCATATATTTT
D: TRBD1; J: TRBJ2-7; length: 16; size: .; V: TRBV4-1; CDR3: CASSQLTGQAPYEQYF; DNA: TGCGCCAGCAGCCAGTTGACGGGACAGGCACCCTACGAGCAGTACTTC
D: TRBD1; J: TRBJ2-5; length: 15; size: .; V: TRBV7-9; CDR3: CASSLRDREEETQYF; DNA: TGTGCCAGCAGCTTACGGGACAGGGAAGAAGAGACCCAGTACTTC
D: TRBD2; J: TRBJ2-3; length: 20; size: .; V: TRBV2; CDR3: CASSDRLAGGLRRHTDTQYF; DNA: TGTGCCAGCAGTGACCGACTAGCGGGGGGCCTCCGGAGGCACACAGATACGCAGTATTTT
D: TRBD1; J: TRBJ2-1; length: 10; size: .; V: TRBV29-1; CDR3: CSVPDRGLIF; DNA: TGCAGCGTTCCCGACAGGGGGCTCATCTTC
D: TRBD2; J: TRBJ2-7; length: 14; size: .; V: TRBV27; CDR3: CASSSRLAAYEQYF; DNA: TGTGCCAGCAGTTCTCGACTAGCGGCCTACGAGCAGTACTTC
D: .; J: TRBJ1-1; length: 17; size: .; V: TRBV5-4; CDR3: CASSLQPLIYMNTEAFF; DNA: TGTGCCAGCAGCTTGCAACCCTTGATCTATATGAACACTGAAGCTTTCTTT
D: .; J: TRBJ2-1; length: 14; size: .; V: TRBV7-6; CDR3: CASSSGLLSSEQFF; DNA: TGTGCCAGCAGCTCGGGACTCCTATCTAGCGAGCAGTTCTTC
D: .; J: TRBJ2-7; length: 14; size: .; V: TRBV6-5; CDR3: CASSYFAGTYEQYF; DNA: TGTGCCAGCAGTTACTTTGCAGGTACCTACGAGCAGTACTTC
D: .; J: TRBJ2-1; length: 10; size: .; V: TRBV28; CDR3: CASQRGEQFF; DNA: TGTGCCAGTCAACGGGGTGAGCAGTTCTTC